What follows is one T cell receptor (beta chain) and its context. The target antigen is unknown. The data are from a study of blood T cells in healthy people across ages. Study-wide results and caveats: Naive CD4+ cell counts and diversity both ran higher in long-lived than in aged donors.

With a J-beta primer mix and a sample-barcoded 5' primer, a second PCR ran about 7 to 11 cycles. Unique molecular identifiers of 12 random nucleotides labeled each cDNA. TCRdb reprocessed the 5' RACE reads via MiXCR and lists one record per CDR3 protein. The table includes some 760,000 distinct CDR3 sequences, around 25% detected once. The V and J ends lost 1 base and 7 bases, in that order; junction bases with no gene match: 4. The CDR3 sequence is 15 residues long. The germline V gene encodes CDR1 MGHRA and CDR2 YSYEKL. These data also featured in a second study, about T cells of mothers and their children.

V gene TRBV4-1 combines with J gene TRBJ2-1; 10 bases are shared with TRBD2. Sequencing input: blood. This receptor was taken from a boy aged 5-17 years in good health. CDR3 DNA: TGCGCCAGCAGCCAAGCTAGCGGGAGTAATAATGAGCAGTTCTTC. Amino acids: CASSQASGSNNEQFF.